In this sample, the clone carrying this T cell receptor (beta chain) turned up once. The data belong to a study of blood T cell repertoires in COVID-19. Method: immunoSEQ multiplex PCR; TCRdb's copy keeps in-frame clones and lacks some. The profile shows about 240,000 clones, more than 70% of them singletons. Trimming removed 5 bases at V and 2 bases at J, with 16 bases between. Germline V gene sequence: CDR1 MNHEY, CDR2 SVGEGT. The CDR3 contains 16 residues. The chain couples TRBV6-2 or TRBV6-3 to TRBJ1-5; D is undetermined. Sequencing used peripheral blood. The sequence was obtained from a man aged 80 or over with acute or convalescent COVID-19. In DNA form, the CDR3 reads TGTGCCAGCAGTGGCGGATCGGGGAGAGGCAATCAGCCCCAGCATTTT. It encodes CASSGGSGRGNQPQHF.